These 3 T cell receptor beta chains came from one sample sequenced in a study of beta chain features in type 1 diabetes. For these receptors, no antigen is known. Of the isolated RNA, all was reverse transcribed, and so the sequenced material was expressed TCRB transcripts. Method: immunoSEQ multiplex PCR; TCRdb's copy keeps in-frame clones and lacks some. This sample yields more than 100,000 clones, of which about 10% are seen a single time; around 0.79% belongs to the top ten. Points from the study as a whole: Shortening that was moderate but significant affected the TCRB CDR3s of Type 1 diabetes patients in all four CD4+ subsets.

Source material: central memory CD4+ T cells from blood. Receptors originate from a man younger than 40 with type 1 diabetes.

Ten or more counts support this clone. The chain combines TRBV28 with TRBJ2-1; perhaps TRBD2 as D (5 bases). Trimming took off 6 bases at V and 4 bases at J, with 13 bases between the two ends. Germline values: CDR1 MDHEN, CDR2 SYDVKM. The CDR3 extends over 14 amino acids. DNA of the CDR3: TGTGCCAGCAGGGCGGGTCAGGAATACAATGAGCAGTTCTTC. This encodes CASRAGQEYNEQFF.

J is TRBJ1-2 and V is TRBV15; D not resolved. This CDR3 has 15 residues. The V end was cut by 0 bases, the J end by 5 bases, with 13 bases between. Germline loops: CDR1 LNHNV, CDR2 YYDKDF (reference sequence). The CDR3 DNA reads TGTGCCACCAGCAGAGATTGGGGAGTAGGGTATGGCTACACCTTC. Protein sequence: CATSRDWGVGYGYTF.

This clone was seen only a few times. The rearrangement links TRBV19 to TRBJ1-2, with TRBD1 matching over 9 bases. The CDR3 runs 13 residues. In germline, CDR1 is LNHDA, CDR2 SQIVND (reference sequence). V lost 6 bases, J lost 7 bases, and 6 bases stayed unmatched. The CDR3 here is CASRSTGGIGYTF. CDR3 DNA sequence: TGTGCCAGTAGATCGACAGGGGGTATTGGCTACACCTTC.